This record concerns one T cell receptor beta chain sequence. This specimen belongs to a study of blood T cell repertoires in COVID-19. Whole-study context: Donors in the United States, Italy and Spain gave samples during acute or convalescent COVID-19.

In the authors' methods: Scientists estimated how many nucleated cells there were by amplifying reference gene primers. Assay: immunoSEQ multiplex PCR; the TCRdb copy retains only in-frame clones and omits some. The D gene and trimming were derived from the DNA, and the V and J assignments and clone size from that table. Of 250,000 to 300,000 clones listed, about nine tenths are singletons. The germline CDR1 and CDR2 sequences are SGHRS and YFSETQ. The CDR3 is 14 amino acids. Trimming cost V 3 bases and J 0 bases, with 9 bases left between them. Participants, about 18 to 90 years old, spanned around 26 US areas. Which cohort a participant joined came from the clinical history participants gave.

The chain uses TRBV5-1 and TRBJ1-1; D remains unclear. Sequenced input: PBMCs or T cells enriched from blood (not recorded which). This clonotype was sampled from a woman aged 40 to 49 with acute COVID-19. The CDR3 sequence: CASSYRGVNTEAFF. DNA for the CDR3: TGCGCCAGCAGCTATCGCGGAGTGAACACTGAAGCTTTCTTT.